This TCR beta chain was identified in a study of low-dose radiotherapy and immunotherapy resistance in tumors. Alpha and beta chains were covered, as first-strand cDNA relied on TRAV- and TRBV-specific primers. Both a constant-region primer and a V-primer adapter served to amplify TCRs across 15 to 20 PCR cycles. Isolated mRNA underwent amplification by in vitro transcription. TCRdb ran MiXCR on the reads and lists one entry per CDR3 protein. The sample consists of 80,000 to 95,000 distinct CDR3 sequences, under 10% of them appearing once. Time point denoted: before trial treatment. The study gave donors nivolumab, ipilimumab, aspirin, low-dose cyclophosphamide and low-dose radiotherapy. Those who qualified had advanced solid tumors (lacking tumor-infiltrating lymphocytes). This clonotype was recorded many times. There are 14 residues in the CDR3.

Material: PBMCs, obtained before treatment. This TCR was recovered from a male donor with prostate cancer. The chain combines TRBV21-1 with TRBJ1-5. TRBV21-1 is marked as a pseudogene. The CDR3, as DNA: TGTGCCAGAATCGGTCGCCGGAGCAATCAGCCCCAGCATTTT. Its protein product is CARIGRRSNQPQHF.